The TCR beta chain described here comes from a study of beta chain features in type 1 diabetes. This CDR3 has 12 residues. V was trimmed by 4 bases and J by 2 bases, leaving 3 bases between them. Germline CDR1 reads SGHTA; CDR2 reads FQGNSA. In its sample, this clone was seen a few times. Its antigen is not identified. Expressed TCRB transcripts were sequenced because the isolated RNA had all been reverse transcribed beforehand. The assay was immunoSEQ multiplex PCR, and TCRdb's table has in-frame clones only and misses some. The table records some 350,000 clones, about 14% of them present only once. Whole-study findings and limits: In type 1 diabetes patients, VDJ junctions had fewer insertions; deletions at these junctions were more frequent. Moderately but significantly shorter TCRB CDR3s were found in Type 1 diabetes patients in all four CD4+ subsets.

The chain has TRBV7-2 and TRBJ1-3; D gene uncertain. This receptor was identified in a young woman with type 1 diabetes. The sample was naive CD4+ T cells from blood. Here the CDR3 reads CASSSTGNTIYF. CDR3 in DNA: TGTGCCAGCAGCTCCACTGGAAACACCATATATTTT.